This T cell receptor beta chain derives from a study of OX40 agonist ivuxolimab in advanced cancers. Study results and limitations: Among the lowest levels of clonal expansion were found in partial responders at 0.1-3.0 mg/kg.

Between the trimmed V and J ends, which lost 4 bases and 9 bases, there was a span of 11 bases. The CDR3 loop spans 12 amino acids. CDR1 SGHDT and CDR2 YYEEEE come from the germline V gene. Comment on this clone: Its antigen is undetermined.

Repertoires were generated with immunoSEQ multiplex PCR, while TCRdb's copy carries only in-frame clones and drops some. The sample includes 90,000 to 100,000 clones, more than 85% of them seen just once. This chain uses TRBV5-6 with TRBJ2-1; tentative D call: TRBD1 (5 bases). This specimen was CD4+ or CD8+ T cells sorted from blood, taken in a trial of the OX40 agonist ivuxolimab. The TCR sequence derives from an adult with an advanced solid tumor such as melanoma, head and neck, liver or kidney cancer. Here the CDR3 reads CASSTGSAEQFF. CDR3 bases: TGTGCCAGCAGCACAGGCTCCGCTGAGCAGTTCTTC.